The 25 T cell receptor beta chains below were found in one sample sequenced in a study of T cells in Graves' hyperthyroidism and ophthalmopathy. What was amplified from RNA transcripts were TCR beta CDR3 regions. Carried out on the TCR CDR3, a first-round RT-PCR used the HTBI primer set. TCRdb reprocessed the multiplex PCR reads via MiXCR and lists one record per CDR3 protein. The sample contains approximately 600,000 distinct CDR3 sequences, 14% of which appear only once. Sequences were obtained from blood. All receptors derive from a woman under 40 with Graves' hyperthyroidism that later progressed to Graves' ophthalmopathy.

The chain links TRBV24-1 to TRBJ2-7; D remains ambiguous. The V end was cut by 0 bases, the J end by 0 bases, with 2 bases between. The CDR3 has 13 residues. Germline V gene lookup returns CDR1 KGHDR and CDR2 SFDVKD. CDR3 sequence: CATSDLHSYEQYF. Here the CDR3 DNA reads TGTGCCACCAGTGATTTGCACTCCTACGAGCAGTACTTC.

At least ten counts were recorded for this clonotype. CDR3 nucleotide sequence: TGTGCCAGCAGCCTCAATGGGGCGCAGTATTTT. Amino acids: CASSLNGAQYF. The V and J genes are TRBV5-6 and TRBJ2-3, with D uncertain. V was cut by 4 bases and J by 10 bases, with 10 bases left in between. CDR1 is SGHDT, CDR2 YYEEEE, per germline. The CDR3 is made up of 11 amino acids.

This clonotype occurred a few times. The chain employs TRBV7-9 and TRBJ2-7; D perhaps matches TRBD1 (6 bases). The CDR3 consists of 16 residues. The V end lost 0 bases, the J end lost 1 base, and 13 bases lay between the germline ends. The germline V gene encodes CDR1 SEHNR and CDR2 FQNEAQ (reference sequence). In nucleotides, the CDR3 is TGTGCCAGCAGCTTAGCGGCAGGGGAGTGGTCCTACGAGCAGTACTTC. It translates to CASSLAAGEWSYEQYF.

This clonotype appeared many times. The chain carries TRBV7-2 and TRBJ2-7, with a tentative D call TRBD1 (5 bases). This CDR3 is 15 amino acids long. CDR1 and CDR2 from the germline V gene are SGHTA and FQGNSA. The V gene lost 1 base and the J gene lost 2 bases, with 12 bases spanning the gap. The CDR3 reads CASSLGGGTTYEQYF. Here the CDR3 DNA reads TGTGCCAGCAGCTTAGGGGGCGGTACAACCTACGAGCAGTACTTC. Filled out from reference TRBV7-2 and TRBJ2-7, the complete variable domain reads GAGVSQSPSNKVTEKGKDVELRCDPISGHTALYWYRQSLGQGLEFLIYFQGNSAPDKSGLPSDRFSAERTGGSVSTLTIQRTQQEDSAVYLCASSLGGGTTYEQYFGPGTRLTVT.

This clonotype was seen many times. CDR3 bases: TGTGCCAGTAGTCAGACAGGTAATAGCAATCAGCCCCAGCATTTT. As protein: CASSQTGNSNQPQHF. The chain couples TRBV19 to TRBJ1-5; possible D gene TRBD1, 6 bases. Germline values: CDR1 LNHDA, CDR2 SQIVND (reference sequence). This CDR3 contains 15 residues. Trimming cost V 5 bases and J 0 bases, with 11 bases left between them.

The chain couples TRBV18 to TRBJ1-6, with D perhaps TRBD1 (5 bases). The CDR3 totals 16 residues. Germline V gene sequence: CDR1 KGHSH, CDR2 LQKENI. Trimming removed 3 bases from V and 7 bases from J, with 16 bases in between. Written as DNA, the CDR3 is TGTGCCAGCTCACCTCCGGGTCAGGGAGGGAATTCACCCCTCCACTTT. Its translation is CASSPPGQGGNSPLHF.

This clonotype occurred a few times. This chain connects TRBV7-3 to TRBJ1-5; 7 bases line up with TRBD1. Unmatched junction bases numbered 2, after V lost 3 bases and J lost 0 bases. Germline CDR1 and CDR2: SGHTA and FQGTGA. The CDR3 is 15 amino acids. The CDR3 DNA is TGTGCCAGCAGCTTTCAGGGGGTTAGCAATCAGCCCCAGCATTTT. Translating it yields CASSFQGVSNQPQHF.

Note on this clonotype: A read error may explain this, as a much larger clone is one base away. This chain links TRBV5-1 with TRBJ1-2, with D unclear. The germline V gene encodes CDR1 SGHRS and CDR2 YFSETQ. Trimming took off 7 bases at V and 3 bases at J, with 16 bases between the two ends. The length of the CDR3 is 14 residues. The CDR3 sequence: CASGPVRLDYGYTF. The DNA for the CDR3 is TGCGCCAGCGGCCCAGTCAGGTTGGACTATGGCTACACCTTC.

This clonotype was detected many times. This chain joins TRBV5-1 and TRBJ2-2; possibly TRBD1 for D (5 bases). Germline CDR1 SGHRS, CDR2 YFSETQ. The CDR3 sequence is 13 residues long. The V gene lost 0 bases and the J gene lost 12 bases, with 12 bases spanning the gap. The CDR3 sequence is CASSLEIAGQLFF. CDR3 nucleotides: TGCGCCAGCAGCTTGGAAATCGCAGGGCAGCTGTTTTTT.

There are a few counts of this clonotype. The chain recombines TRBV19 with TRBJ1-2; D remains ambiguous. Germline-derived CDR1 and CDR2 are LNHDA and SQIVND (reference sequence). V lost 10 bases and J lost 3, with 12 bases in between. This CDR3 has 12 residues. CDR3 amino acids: CATSKTYYGYTF. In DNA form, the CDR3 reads TGTGCCACCTCAAAGACTTACTATGGCTACACCTTC.

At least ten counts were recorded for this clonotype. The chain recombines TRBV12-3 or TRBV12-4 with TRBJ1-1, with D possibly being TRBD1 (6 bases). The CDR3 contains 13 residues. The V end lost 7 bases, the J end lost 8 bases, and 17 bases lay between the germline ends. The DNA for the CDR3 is TGTGCCAGCAACTTGGGACACCCCGAGGAAGCTTTCTTT. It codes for CASNLGHPEEAFF.

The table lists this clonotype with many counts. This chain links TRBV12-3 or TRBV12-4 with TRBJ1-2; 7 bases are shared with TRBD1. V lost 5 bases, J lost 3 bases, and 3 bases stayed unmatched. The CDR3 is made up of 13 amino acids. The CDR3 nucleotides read TGTGCCAGCAGTCAGGGGGTGGACTATGGCTACACCTTC. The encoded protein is CASSQGVDYGYTF.

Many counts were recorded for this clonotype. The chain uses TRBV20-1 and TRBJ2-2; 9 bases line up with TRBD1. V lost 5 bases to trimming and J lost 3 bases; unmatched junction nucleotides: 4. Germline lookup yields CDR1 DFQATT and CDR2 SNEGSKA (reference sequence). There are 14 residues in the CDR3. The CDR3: CSALQGAHTGELFF. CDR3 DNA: TGCAGTGCTTTACAGGGGGCCCACACCGGGGAGCTGTTTTTT.

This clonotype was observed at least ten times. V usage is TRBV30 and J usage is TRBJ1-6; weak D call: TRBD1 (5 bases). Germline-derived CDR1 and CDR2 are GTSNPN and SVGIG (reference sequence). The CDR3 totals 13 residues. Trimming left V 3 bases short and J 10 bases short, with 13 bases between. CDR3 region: CAWRDTAGSPLHF. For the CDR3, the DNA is TGTGCCTGGAGGGACACAGCAGGATCACCCCTCCACTTT.

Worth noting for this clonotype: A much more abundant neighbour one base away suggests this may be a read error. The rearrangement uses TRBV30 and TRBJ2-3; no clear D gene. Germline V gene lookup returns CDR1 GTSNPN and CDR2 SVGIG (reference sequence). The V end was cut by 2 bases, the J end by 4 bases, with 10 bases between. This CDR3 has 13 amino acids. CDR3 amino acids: CAWSTKGSDTQYF. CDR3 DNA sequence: TGTGCCTGGAGTACCAAAGGGTCAGATACGCAGTATTTT.

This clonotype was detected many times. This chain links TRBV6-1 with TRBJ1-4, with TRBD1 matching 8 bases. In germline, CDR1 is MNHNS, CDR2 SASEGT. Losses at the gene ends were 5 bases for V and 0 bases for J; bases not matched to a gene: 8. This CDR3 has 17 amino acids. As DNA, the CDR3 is TGTGCCAGCAGTCCGGGACAGGAAAGCGCAACTAATGAAAAACTGTTTTTT. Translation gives CASSPGQESATNEKLFF.

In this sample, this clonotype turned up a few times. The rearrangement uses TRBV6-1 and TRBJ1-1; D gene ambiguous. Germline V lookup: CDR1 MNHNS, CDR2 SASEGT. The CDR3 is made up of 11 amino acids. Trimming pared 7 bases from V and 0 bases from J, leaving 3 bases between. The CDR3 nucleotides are TGTGCCAGCAATCTGAACACTGAAGCTTTCTTT. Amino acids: CASNLNTEAFF.

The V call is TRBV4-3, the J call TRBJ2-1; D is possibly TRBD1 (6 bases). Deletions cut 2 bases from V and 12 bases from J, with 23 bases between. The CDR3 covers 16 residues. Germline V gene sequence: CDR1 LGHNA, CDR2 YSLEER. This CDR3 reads CASSQPSQGDHIGQFF. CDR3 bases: TGCGCCAGCAGCCAACCCTCACAGGGAGATCATATTGGGCAGTTCTTC.

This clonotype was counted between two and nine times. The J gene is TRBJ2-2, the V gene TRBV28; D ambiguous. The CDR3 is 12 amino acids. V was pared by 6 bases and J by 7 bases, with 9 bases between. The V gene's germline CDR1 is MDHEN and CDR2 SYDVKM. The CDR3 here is CASRAGGGELFF. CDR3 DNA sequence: TGTGCCAGCAGGGCAGGCGGCGGGGAGCTGTTTTTT.

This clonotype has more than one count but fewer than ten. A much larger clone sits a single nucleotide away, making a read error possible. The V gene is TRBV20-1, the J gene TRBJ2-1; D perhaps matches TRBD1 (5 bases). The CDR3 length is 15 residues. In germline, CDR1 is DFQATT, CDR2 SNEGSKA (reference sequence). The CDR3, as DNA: TGCAGTGCTAGAGCTTTTCAGGGTTCCTACAATGAGCAGTGCTTC. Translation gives CSARAFQGSYNEQCF.

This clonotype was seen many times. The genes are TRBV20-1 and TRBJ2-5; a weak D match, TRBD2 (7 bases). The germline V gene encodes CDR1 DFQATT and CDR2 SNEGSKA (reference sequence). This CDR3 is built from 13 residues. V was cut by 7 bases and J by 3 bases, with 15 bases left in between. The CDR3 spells CSVVRGAKETQYF. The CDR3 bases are TGCAGTGTCGTACGGGGGGCAAAAGAGACCCAGTACTTC.

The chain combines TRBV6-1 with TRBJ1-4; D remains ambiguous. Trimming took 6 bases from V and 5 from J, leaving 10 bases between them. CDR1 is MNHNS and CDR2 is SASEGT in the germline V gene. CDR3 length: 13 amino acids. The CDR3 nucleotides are TGTGCCAGCAGAGTGAGTAGGAATGAAAAACTGTTTTTT. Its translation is CASRVSRNEKLFF.

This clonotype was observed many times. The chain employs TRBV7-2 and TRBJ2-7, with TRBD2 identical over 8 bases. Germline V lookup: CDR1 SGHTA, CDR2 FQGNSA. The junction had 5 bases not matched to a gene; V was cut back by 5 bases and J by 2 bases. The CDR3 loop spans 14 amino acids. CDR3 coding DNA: TGTGCCAGCAGCAGCCCGGGACTAGCCTACGAGCAGTACTTC. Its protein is CASSSPGLAYEQYF.

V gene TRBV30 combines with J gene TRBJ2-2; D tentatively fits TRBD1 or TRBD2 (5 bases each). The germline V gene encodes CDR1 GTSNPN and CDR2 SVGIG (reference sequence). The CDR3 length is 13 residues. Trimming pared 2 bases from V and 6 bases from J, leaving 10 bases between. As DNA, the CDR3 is TGTGCCTGGAGTAGGGACCGTGCCGGGGAGCTGTTTTTT. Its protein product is CAWSRDRAGELFF.

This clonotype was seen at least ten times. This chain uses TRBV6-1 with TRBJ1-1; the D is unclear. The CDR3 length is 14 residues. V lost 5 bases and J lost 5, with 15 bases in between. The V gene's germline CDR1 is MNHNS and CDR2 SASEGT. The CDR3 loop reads CASSYPQEGTEAFF. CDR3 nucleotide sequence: TGTGCCAGCAGTTACCCCCAGGAAGGAACTGAAGCTTTCTTT.